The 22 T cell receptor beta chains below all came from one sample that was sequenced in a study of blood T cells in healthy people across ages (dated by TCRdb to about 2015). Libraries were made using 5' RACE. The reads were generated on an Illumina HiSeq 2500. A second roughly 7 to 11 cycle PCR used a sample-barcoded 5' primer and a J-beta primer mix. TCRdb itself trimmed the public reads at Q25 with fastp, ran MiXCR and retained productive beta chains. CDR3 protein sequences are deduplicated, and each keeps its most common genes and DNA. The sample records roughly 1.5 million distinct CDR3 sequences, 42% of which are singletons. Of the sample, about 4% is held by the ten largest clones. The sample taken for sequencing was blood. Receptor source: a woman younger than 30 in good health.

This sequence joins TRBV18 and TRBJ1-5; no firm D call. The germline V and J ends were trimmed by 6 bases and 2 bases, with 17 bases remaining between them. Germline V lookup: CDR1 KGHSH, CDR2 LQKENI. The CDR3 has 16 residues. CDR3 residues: CASSPGTMVGNQPQHF. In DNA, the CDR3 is TGTGCCAGCTCCCCGGGAACCATGGTCGGCAATCAGCCCCAGCATTTT.

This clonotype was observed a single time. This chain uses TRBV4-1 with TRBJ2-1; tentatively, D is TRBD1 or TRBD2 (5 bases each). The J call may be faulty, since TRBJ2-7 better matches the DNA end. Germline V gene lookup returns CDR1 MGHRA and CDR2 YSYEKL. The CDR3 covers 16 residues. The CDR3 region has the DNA TGCGCCAGCAGCCAAGGGGGTCGGGGCTCCTACAATGAGCAGTACTTC. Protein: CASSQGGRGSYNEQYF.

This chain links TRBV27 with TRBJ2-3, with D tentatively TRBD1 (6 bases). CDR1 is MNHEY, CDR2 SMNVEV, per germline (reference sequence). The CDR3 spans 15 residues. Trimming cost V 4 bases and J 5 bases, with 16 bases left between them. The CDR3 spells CASSSLPTGRDTQYF. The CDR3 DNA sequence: TGTGCCAGCAGTTCCCTACCAACAGGGCGAGATACGCAGTATTTT.

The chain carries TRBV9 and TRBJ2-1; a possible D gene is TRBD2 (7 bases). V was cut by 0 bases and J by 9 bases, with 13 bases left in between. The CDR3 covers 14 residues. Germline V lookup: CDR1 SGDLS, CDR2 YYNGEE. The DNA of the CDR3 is TGTGCCAGCAGCGTAGTTGGGGAGGGGGGTGAGCAGTTCTTC. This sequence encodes CASSVVGEGGEQFF. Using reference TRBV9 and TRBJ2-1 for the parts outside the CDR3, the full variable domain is DSGVTQTPKHLITATGQRVTLRCSPRSGDLSVYWYQQSLDQGLQFLIQYYNGEERAKGNILERFSAQQFPDLHSELNLSSLELGDSALYFCASSVVGEGGEQFFGPGTRLTVL.

The CDR3 sequence: CASSNAGNSNQPQHF. The CDR3 nucleotides read TGTGCCAGCAGCAACGCGGGGAATAGCAATCAGCCCCAGCATTTT. The rearrangement joins TRBV6-6 to TRBJ1-5; D gene ambiguous. CDR1 is MNHNY, CDR2 SVGAGI, per germline (reference sequence). This CDR3 is built from 15 residues. The V end was cut by 6 bases, the J end by 0 bases, with 12 bases between.

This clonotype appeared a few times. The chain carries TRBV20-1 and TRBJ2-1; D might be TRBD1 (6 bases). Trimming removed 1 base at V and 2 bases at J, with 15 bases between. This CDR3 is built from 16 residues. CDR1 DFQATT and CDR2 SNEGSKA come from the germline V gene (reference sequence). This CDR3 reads CSARVKFRGPYNEQFF. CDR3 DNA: TGCAGTGCTAGAGTTAAATTCAGGGGTCCCTACAATGAGCAGTTCTTC.

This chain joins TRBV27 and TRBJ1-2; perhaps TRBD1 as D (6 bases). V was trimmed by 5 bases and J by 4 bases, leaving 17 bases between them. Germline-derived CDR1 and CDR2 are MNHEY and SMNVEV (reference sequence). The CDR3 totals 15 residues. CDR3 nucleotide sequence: TGTGCCAGCAGTCCACTGACAGGTGTAGGCTATGGCTACACCTTC. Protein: CASSPLTGVGYGYTF.

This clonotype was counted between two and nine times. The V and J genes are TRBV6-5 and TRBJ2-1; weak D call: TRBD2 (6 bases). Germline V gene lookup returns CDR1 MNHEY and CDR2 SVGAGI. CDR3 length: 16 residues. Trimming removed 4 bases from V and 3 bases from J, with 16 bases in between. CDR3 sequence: CASSSNPGVSYNEQFF. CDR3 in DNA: TGTGCCAGCAGTTCCAATCCGGGAGTTAGCTACAATGAGCAGTTCTTC.

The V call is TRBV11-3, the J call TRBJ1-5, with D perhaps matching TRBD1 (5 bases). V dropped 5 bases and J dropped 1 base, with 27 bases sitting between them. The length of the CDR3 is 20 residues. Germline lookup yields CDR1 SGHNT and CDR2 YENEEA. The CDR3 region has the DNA TGTGCCAGCAGCCCCGCGGCGGGGCCAAGAGCTAAGAAGAGCAATCAGCCCCAGCATTTT. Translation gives CASSPAAGPRAKKSNQPQHF.

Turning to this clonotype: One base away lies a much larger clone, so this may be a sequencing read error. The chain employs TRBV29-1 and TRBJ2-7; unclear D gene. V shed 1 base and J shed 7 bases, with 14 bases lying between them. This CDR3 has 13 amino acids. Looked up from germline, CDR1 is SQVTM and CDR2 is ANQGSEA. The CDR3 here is CSVEVPSLNEQYF. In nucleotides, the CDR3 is TGCAGCGTTGAAGTTCCCTCTCTTAATGAGCAGTACTTC.

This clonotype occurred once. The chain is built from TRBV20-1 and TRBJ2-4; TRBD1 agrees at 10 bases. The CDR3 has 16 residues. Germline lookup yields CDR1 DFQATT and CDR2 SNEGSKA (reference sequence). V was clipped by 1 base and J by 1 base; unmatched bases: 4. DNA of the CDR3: TGCAGTGCTAGAGCCCCGGGACAGGGGGCCAAAAACATTCAGTACTTC. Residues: CSARAPGQGAKNIQYF.

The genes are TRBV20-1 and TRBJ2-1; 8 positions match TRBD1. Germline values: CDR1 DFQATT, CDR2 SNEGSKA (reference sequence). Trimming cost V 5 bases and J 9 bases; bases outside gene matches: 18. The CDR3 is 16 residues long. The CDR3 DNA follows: TGCAGTGCTCCTACAGGGGGACAGTCCCGGCAAGGTGAGCAGTTCTTC. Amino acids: CSAPTGGQSRQGEQFF.

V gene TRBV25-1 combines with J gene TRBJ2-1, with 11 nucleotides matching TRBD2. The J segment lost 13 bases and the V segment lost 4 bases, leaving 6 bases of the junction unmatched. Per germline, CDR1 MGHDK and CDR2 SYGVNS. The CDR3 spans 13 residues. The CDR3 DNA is TGTGCCAGCAGTGGACCACTAGCGGGAGTTCAGTTCTTC. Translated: CASSGPLAGVQFF.

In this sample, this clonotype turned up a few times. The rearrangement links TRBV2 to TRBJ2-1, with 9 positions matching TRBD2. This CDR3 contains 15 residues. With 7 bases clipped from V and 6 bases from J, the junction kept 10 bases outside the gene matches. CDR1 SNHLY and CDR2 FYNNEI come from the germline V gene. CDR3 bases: TGTGCCAGCAATAATAGCGGGAGATGGGCCAATGAGCAGTTCTTC. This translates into CASNNSGRWANEQFF.

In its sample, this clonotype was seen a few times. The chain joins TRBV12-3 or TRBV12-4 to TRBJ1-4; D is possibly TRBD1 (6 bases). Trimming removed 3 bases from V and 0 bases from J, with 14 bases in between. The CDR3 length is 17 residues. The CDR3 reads CASSFGRGLATNEKLFF. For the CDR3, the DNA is TGTGCCAGCAGTTTCGGCAGGGGCCTAGCAACTAATGAAAAACTGTTTTTT.

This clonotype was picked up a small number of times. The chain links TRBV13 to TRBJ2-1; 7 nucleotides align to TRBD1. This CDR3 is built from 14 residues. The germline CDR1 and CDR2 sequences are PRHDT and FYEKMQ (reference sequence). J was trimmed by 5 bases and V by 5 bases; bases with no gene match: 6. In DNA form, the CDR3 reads TGTGCCAGCAGCGATACGGGACAGCACAATGAGCAGTTCTTC. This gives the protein CASSDTGQHNEQFF. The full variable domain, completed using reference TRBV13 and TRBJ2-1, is AAGVIQSPRHLIKEKRETATLKCYPIPRHDTVYWYQQGPGQDPQFLISFYEKMQSDKGSIPDRFSAQQFSDYHSELNMSSLELGDSALYFCASSDTGQHNEQFFGPGTRLTVL.

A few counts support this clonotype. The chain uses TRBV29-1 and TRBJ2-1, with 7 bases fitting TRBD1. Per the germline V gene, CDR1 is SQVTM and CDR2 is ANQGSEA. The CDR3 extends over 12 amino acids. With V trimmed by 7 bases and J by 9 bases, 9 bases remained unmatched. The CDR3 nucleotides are TGCAGCGATCTACAGGGGCACGGTGAGCAGTTCTTC. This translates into CSDLQGHGEQFF.

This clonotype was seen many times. CDR3 bases: TGCAGCGTTGAAGGGATATTGGGGGGCGACGGTGAAGCTTTCTTT. Its protein is CSVEGILGGDGEAFF. The chain is built from TRBV29-1 and TRBJ1-1; perhaps TRBD1 as D (6 bases). The length of the CDR3 is 15 residues. V lost 1 base, J lost 7 bases, and 19 bases lay in between. Germline V lookup: CDR1 SQVTM, CDR2 ANQGSEA.

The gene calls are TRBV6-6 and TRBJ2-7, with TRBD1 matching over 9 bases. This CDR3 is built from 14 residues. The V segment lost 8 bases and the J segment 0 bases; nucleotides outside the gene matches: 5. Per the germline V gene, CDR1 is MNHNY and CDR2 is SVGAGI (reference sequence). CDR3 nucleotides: TGTGCCAGCTCGACGGGACAGGGCTCCTACGAGCAGTACTTC. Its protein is CASSTGQGSYEQYF.

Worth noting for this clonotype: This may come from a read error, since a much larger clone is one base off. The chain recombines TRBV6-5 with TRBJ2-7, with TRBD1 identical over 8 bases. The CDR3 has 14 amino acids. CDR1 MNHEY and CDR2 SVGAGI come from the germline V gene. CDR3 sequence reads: CDSSPGQENNEQYF. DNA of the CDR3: TGTGACAGCAGTCCGGGACAGGAAAACAATGAGCAGTACTTC.

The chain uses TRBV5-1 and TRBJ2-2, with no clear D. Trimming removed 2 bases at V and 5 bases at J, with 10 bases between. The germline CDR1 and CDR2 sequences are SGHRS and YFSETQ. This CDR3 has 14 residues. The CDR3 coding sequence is TGCGCCAGCAGCTTCATACATCGAACCGGGGAGCTGTTTTTT. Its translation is CASSFIHRTGELFF.

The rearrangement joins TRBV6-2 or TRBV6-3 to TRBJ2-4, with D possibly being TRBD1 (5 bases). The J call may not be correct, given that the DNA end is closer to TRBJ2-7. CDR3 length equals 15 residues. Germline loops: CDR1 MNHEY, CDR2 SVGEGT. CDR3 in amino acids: CASSYSGLLTYEQYF. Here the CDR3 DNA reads TGTGCCAGCAGTTACTCGGGGCTCCTGACCTACGAGCAGTACTTC.